Listed below are T cell receptor beta chains from one sample, sequenced in a study of T cells in Graves' hyperthyroidism and ophthalmopathy. TCRdb reprocessed the multiplex PCR reads with MiXCR, giving one entry per CDR3 protein. The sample contains approximately 490,000 distinct CDR3 sequences, less than 25% of which appear only once. The material sequenced was blood. The receptor source for this set is a woman in her seventies with Graves' ophthalmopathy. Both conserved end residues are part of each CDR3. Each record gives: D gene, V gene, clone size, J gene, CDR3 protein, CDR3 DNA. The D gene is left open where the match is weak. A row's size may be missing; if present it is once, few, many or a size class.

-	TRBV11-2	-	TRBJ2-1	CASSLEGTYYNEQFF	TGTGCCAGCAGCTTAGAGGGGACATATTACAATGAGCAGTTCTTC
-	TRBV20-1	-	TRBJ2-5	CSASSAGRETQYF	TGCAGTGCTTCCTCGGCAGGGAGGGAGACCCAGTACTTC
-	TRBV6-1	-	TRBJ2-5	CASFPRGRWETQYF	TGTGCCAGCTTCCCGCGAGGGAGGTGGGAGACCCAGTACTTC
TRBD2	TRBV30	-	TRBJ2-1	CAWGARLAYNEQFF	TGTGCCTGGGGAGCGAGACTAGCTTACAATGAGCAGTTCTTC
TRBD2	TRBV7-7	-	TRBJ2-3	CASSLAGVADTQYF	TGTGCTAGCAGCTTAGCGGGAGTGGCAGATACGCAGTATTTT
TRBD2	TRBV14	-	TRBJ2-1	CASSLGLAPHNEQFF	TGTGCCAGCAGCCTTGGACTAGCGCCCCACAATGAGCAGTTCTTC
TRBD1	TRBV10-3	few	TRBJ2-7	CAISYAGTGKDEQYF	TGTGCCATCAGCTACGCCGGGACAGGGAAGGACGAGCAGTACTTC
TRBD1	TRBV4-3	-	TRBJ1-5	CASSQGTGDLPQHF	TGCGCCAGCAGCCAAGGGACAGGGGACCTTCCCCAGCATTTT
-	TRBV3-1	few	TRBJ1-5	CASSQDLASNQPQHF	TGTGCCAGCAGCCAAGATTTAGCATCCAATCAGCCCCAGCATTTT
TRBD1	TRBV30	-	TRBJ2-7	CACRIQGAVYEQYF	TGTGCCTGTCGTATTCAGGGGGCCGTATACGAGCAGTACTTC
TRBD2	TRBV13	-	TRBJ2-7	CASSQGVSSGTSEQYF	TGTGCCAGCAGCCAGGGGGTCTCTAGCGGGACTTCCGAGCAGTACTTC
-	TRBV7-3	few	TRBJ2-3	CASSLMGVGDTQYF	TGTGCCAGCAGCTTAATGGGGGTCGGAGATACGCAGTATTTT
-	TRBV28	few	TRBJ2-7	CASSFGDFEQYF	TGTGCCAGCAGTTTCGGGGATTTCGAGCAGTACTTC
TRBD2	TRBV12-3/TRBV12-4	-	TRBJ2-1	CASIPLSGRLGEQFF	TGTGCCAGCATCCCGCTCAGCGGGAGGCTTGGTGAGCAGTTCTTC
-	TRBV3-1	once	TRBJ1-3	CASSQDRNTIHF	TGTGCCAGCAGCCAAGATCGCAACACCATACATTTT
TRBD2	TRBV20-1	many	TRBJ2-7	CSARTSGGTYEQYF	TGCAGTGCTAGGACTAGCGGGGGTACCTACGAGCAGTACTTC
-	TRBV6-1	-	TRBJ2-7	CASSRGGGGYEQYF	TGTGCCAGCAGCCGAGGTGGAGGGGGCTACGAGCAGTACTTC
-	TRBV28	-	TRBJ2-7	CASSLSHSEQYF	TGTGCCAGCAGTTTATCCCACTCCGAGCAGTACTTC
TRBD1	TRBV5-1	few	TRBJ2-7	CASSPTGGWEQYF	TGCGCCAGCAGCCCAACAGGGGGCTGGGAGCAGTACTTC
TRBD1	TRBV9	-	TRBJ1-1	CASSLTGGLSLTEAFF	TGTGCCAGCAGCCTAACAGGGGGACTGAGTCTCACTGAAGCTTTCTTT
TRBD2	TRBV5-4	-	TRBJ2-7	CASSPGLAGSPYEQYF	TGTGCCAGCAGCCCGGGACTAGCGGGTAGCCCCTACGAGCAGTACTTC
-	TRBV15	-	TRBJ1-5	CATSRPSGRGGGQPQHF	TGTGCCACCAGCAGACCATCGGGGCGAGGAGGAGGGCAGCCCCAGCATTTT
TRBD2	TRBV6-1	few	TRBJ2-3	CASSDSGGRTDTQYF	TGTGCCAGCAGTGACAGCGGGGGACGCACAGATACGCAGTATTTT
TRBD1	TRBV11-2	-	TRBJ2-7	CASSLMSGTGGDEQYF	TGTGCCAGCAGCTTAATGTCGGGGACAGGGGGGGACGAGCAGTACTTC
-	TRBV6-1	few	TRBJ2-7	CASSRGTPAYEQYF	TGTGCCAGCAGTCGAGGGACTCCCGCCTACGAGCAGTACTTC
-	TRBV12-3/TRBV12-4	-	TRBJ1-2	CASSLGGQKTNYGYTF	TGTGCCAGCAGTTTAGGAGGACAGAAGACGAACTATGGCTACACCTTC
TRBD2	TRBV20-1	few	TRBJ2-7	CSASKLAGGPYEQYF	TGCAGTGCTTCAAAACTAGCGGGAGGGCCCTACGAGCAGTACTTC
-	TRBV28	-	TRBJ2-5	CASRPRGAGETQYF	TGTGCCAGCAGACCCAGGGGGGCGGGGGAGACCCAGTACTTC
-	TRBV11-1	many	TRBJ2-5	CASSLGDQETQYF	TGTGCCAGCAGCCTTGGGGACCAAGAGACCCAGTACTTC
-	TRBV10-3	-	TRBJ2-1	CAILESGLGGNEQFF	TGTGCCATCCTGGAATCGGGGCTAGGCGGCAATGAGCAGTTCTTC
-	TRBV28	-	TRBJ2-7	CASSHTVLLGGNEQYF	TGTGCCAGCAGTCATACGGTGCTTTTGGGGGGTAATGAGCAGTACTTC
TRBD1	TRBV5-1	-	TRBJ2-7	CASSSARGDRGYEQYF	TGCGCCAGCAGCTCTGCCAGGGGCGACAGGGGCTACGAGCAGTACTTC
-	TRBV12-5	-	TRBJ1-5	CASGSETPQGFSRQPQHF	TGTGCTAGTGGTTCTGAGACCCCACAGGGATTCTCTAGGCAGCCCCAGCATTTT
-	TRBV20-1	-	TRBJ1-3	CSARALGRNTIYF	TGCAGTGCTAGAGCCCTAGGGAGAAACACCATATATTTT
TRBD1	TRBV27	-	TRBJ2-1	CASSLLIYRGVDEQFF	TGTGCCAGCAGTTTACTCATTTACAGGGGGGTAGATGAGCAGTTCTTC
-	TRBV29-1	-	TRBJ2-1	CSVGDRTHNNEQFF	TGCAGCGTTGGAGATAGGACGCATAACAATGAGCAGTTCTTC
TRBD1	TRBV20-1	few	TRBJ2-7	CSARRDRDEQYF	TGCAGTGCTAGGAGGGACAGGGACGAGCAGTACTTC
-	TRBV3-1	few	TRBJ1-1	CASSQGHGGPLNTEAFF	TGTGCCAGCAGCCAAGGACATGGGGGGCCCCTGAACACTGAAGCTTTCTTT
-	TRBV5-1	-	TRBJ1-6	CASSLAVRKDSPLHF	TGCGCCAGCAGCTTGGCGGTCCGGAAGGATTCACCCCTCCACTTT
TRBD2	TRBV5-6	few	TRBJ2-7	CASSSRLAGVCEQYF	TGTGCCAGCAGCTCCCGACTAGCGGGAGTGTGCGAGCAGTACTTC
TRBD1	TRBV27	few	TRBJ2-7	CASSLSGVGGIEQYF	TGTGCCAGCAGTTTATCTGGGGTAGGGGGCATCGAGCAGTACTTC
TRBD2	TRBV27	few	TRBJ2-7	CASSLSSTRREHYEQYF	TGTGCCAGCAGTTTATCCTCTACGAGGCGGGAGCACTACGAGCAGTACTTC
-	TRBV20-1	-	TRBJ2-2	CSARAVTTGELFF	TGCAGTGCTAGAGCAGTTACGACCGGGGAGCTGTTTTTT
-	TRBV12-3/TRBV12-4	many	TRBJ2-1	CATRRMFDADNEQFF	TGTGCCACCAGGCGCATGTTCGACGCCGACAATGAGCAGTTCTTC
-	TRBV12-3/TRBV12-4	-	TRBJ2-2	CASSLVGGLFF	TGTGCCAGCAGTCTGGTCGGGGGTCTGTTTTTT
-	TRBV20-1	-	TRBJ1-5	CSALSREGSSNQPQHF	TGCAGTGCCCTAAGTCGGGAGGGGAGTAGCAATCAGCCCCAGCATTTT
-	TRBV9	few	TRBJ1-3	CASSVTANSGNTIYF	TGTGCCAGCAGCGTGACAGCAAACTCTGGAAACACCATATATTTT
TRBD1	TRBV5-1	few	TRBJ1-4	CASSAGPGQLEKLFF	TGCGCCAGCAGTGCGGGTCCGGGACAGCTTGAAAAACTGTTTTTT
TRBD2	TRBV9	-	TRBJ2-3	CASSAGGRDTQYF	TGTGCCAGCAGCGCGGGGGGGAGGGATACGCAGTATTTT
-	TRBV18	few	TRBJ2-5	CASSPMGAVAQETQYF	TGTGCCAGCTCACCAATGGGGGCCGTCGCCCAAGAGACCCAGTACTTC
TRBD1	TRBV2	-	TRBJ2-4	CASRDRVWNIQYF	TGTGCCAGCAGAGACAGGGTGTGGAACATTCAGTACTTC
-	TRBV20-1	few	TRBJ1-1	CSAASVGEAFF	TGCAGTGCGGCCTCGGTGGGTGAAGCTTTCTTT
-	TRBV27	many	TRBJ1-1	CASSTWGANTEAFF	TGTGCCAGCAGTACATGGGGGGCGAACACTGAAGCTTTCTTT